A single sample gave rise to the 14 T cell receptor beta chains below, sequenced in a study of T cells expressing NK-cell markers. TCRdb re-called the 5' RACE reads; one entry per CDR3 protein, DNA not given. The sample has 350,000 to 450,000 distinct CDR3 sequences. Sequencing was carried out using blood T cells: a sorted CD56 or NKG2C T cell subset, CD4+ or CD8+ T cells, or bulk PBMC T cells (not recorded which). All receptors come from a man aged 18-70 years in good health.

The V call is TRBV18, the J call TRBJ2-7; absent DNA, TCRdb's TRBD2 call cannot be checked. This CDR3 region has 13 residues. From germline, CDR1 is KGHSH and CDR2 LQKENI. CDR3 in amino acids: CASSSGPPLEQYF.

The chain uses TRBV10-3 and TRBJ2-2; TCRdb names TRBD1, which stays unverified in the absence of DNA. CDR1 and CDR2 from the germline V gene are ENHRY and SYGVKD. CDR3 length: 14 residues. The CDR3 spells CAISDRGRTGELFF.

The chain uses TRBV5-1 and TRBJ2-1; the D call of TRBD2 rests on TCRdb alone, since no DNA is present to check it. The germline gives CDR1 SGHRS, CDR2 YFSETQ. The CDR3 consists of 14 residues. The CDR3: CASSLLAGGSEQFF.

The chain links TRBV12-3 or TRBV12-4 to TRBJ1-1; TCRdb selects TRBD1, and the lack of DNA leaves this call unchecked. The CDR3 has 14 residues. This CDR3 reads CASSLGRTVPEAFF.

The J gene is TRBJ1-1, the V gene TRBV5-6; TCRdb outputs TRBD1, but without DNA this stays unchecked. This CDR3 comprises 16 residues. Germline loops: CDR1 SGHDT, CDR2 YYEEEE. The CDR3 reads CASTPLYSVGNTEAFF.

The V and J genes are TRBV12-3 or TRBV12-4 and TRBJ2-1; the TRBD2 assignment by TCRdb is unverifiable without DNA. This CDR3 region has 15 residues. CDR3: CASSLVQRGLDEQFF.

The chain employs TRBV6-5 and TRBJ2-3; TCRdb proposes TRBD1, but this gene call is untestable without DNA. The CDR3 has 16 residues. Per the germline V gene, CDR1 is MNHEY and CDR2 is SVGAGI. CDR3 sequence reads: CASSYGIGTSADTQYF.

The rearrangement links TRBV15 to TRBJ2-1; the D call from TCRdb, TRBD1, cannot be confirmed without DNA. The germline V gene encodes CDR1 LNHNV and CDR2 YYDKDF (reference sequence). The CDR3 consists of 18 residues. CDR3 amino acids: CATSRSRGAGELHNEQFF.

This sequence joins TRBV12-3 or TRBV12-4 and TRBJ1-5; TCRdb picks TRBD1, but there is no DNA to check that call. This CDR3 region has 15 residues. The CDR3 sequence is CASIPEMGGNQPQHF.

CDR3: CASSYGGSGNEQFF. The J gene is TRBJ2-1, the V gene TRBV6-5. In germline, CDR1 is MNHEY, CDR2 SVGAGI. The CDR3 totals 14 residues.

V and J are TRBV7-8 and TRBJ2-7; checking the TCRdb D call of TRBD1 is not possible without DNA. The CDR3 spans 12 residues. The germline V gene encodes CDR1 SGHVS and CDR2 FQNEAQ. CDR3 residues: CASSHRGYEQYF.

The chain is built from TRBV5-1 and TRBJ2-5; TCRdb's D call of TRBD1 is untestable without DNA. The germline gives CDR1 SGHRS, CDR2 YFSETQ. The CDR3 is 15 residues long. CDR3 residues: CASRSYAGTEETQYF.

The chain employs TRBV5-1 and TRBJ1-4; checking the TCRdb D call of TRBD1 is not possible without DNA. The CDR3 length is 16 residues. In germline, CDR1 is SGHRS, CDR2 YFSETQ. The CDR3 spells CASSRGGGRTNEKLFF.

The chain joins TRBV6-5 to TRBJ1-2; TCRdb designates TRBD1, a call that cannot be tested without DNA. Germline V gene data show CDR1 as MNHEY and CDR2 as SVGAGI. The CDR3 contains 14 residues. The CDR3 here is CASSFPGQRNGYTF.